Listed below are T cell receptor beta chains from one sample, sequenced in a study of regulatory T cells in long-lasting Graves disease. TCRdb independently ran MiXCR on the multiplex PCR reads; one entry per CDR3 protein. The sample lists over 450,000 distinct CDR3 sequences, approximately 12% occurring once. These same records also appear under a second study, on T cells in Graves' hyperthyroidism and ophthalmopathy.

The sequencing here drew on peripheral blood mononuclear cells (PBMCs), taken at new diagnosis, from a patient treated with antithyroid drugs. The receptors were gathered from a woman younger than 45 with Graves disease. Both conserved end residues are part of each CDR3. The D gene is left open where the match is weak. Expanded clones get a size class; other rows say once, few or many, or leave the size out.

many TRBD1 TRBJ2-5 TRBV29-1 TGCAGCGTTGCCCTACCGGGACAGGGATTGGGAGAGACCCAGTACTTC CSVALPGQGLGETQYF
few - TRBJ2-7 TRBV7-9 TGTGCCAGCAGCCCCTCCGGGGGACAAGGGTTTTGGGAGCAGTACTTC CASSPSGGQGFWEQYF
many - TRBJ2-7 TRBV5-1 TGCGCCAGCAGCTTGTCACCGTTAAGCTCCTACGAGCAGTACTTC CASSLSPLSSYEQYF
many - TRBJ1-6 TRBV2 TGTGCCAGCAGTGTAACAGGGACGAGGAAGGTCAATTCACCCCTCCACTTT CASSVTGTRKVNSPLHF
many - TRBJ2-3 TRBV7-2 TGTGCCAGCAGCAAAACGGGGCAGACAGGAGATACGCAGTATTTT CASSKTGQTGDTQYF
- TRBD1 TRBJ1-5 TRBV28 TGTGCCAGTTCGGGAACAGGGGAAAGTCAGCCCCAGCATTTT CASSGTGESQPQHF
- - TRBJ2-5 TRBV9 TGTGCCAGCAGCGTAGATGAGGGTAGGGAGACCCAGTACTTC CASSVDEGRETQYF
many - TRBJ2-7 TRBV20-1 TGCAGTGCTAGTCGATCAGGATACTCCTACGAGCAGTACTTC CSASRSGYSYEQYF
many - TRBJ1-4 TRBV4-3 TGCGCCAGCAGCAGTGCCCCTAATGAAAAACTGTTTTTT CASSSAPNEKLFF
many - TRBJ1-5 TRBV2 TGTGCCAGCAGTCCCGGAGCATATAGCAATCAGCCCCAGCATTTT CASSPGAYSNQPQHF
many TRBD1 TRBJ1-2 TRBV29-1 TGCAGCGTTGAAGATCTTAGGGGACAGGGGATCGGCTATGGCTACACCTTC CSVEDLRGQGIGYGYTF
few - TRBJ2-7 TRBV7-9 TGTGCCAGCAGCTTACATTCCGGGATCTCCTACGAGCAGTACTTC CASSLHSGISYEQYF
- - TRBJ2-1 TRBV6-2/TRBV6-3 TGTGCCAGCAGTTACCTATTCGATGAGCAGTTCTTC CASSYLFDEQFF
few TRBD2 TRBJ2-5 TRBV28 TGTGCCAGCAGTTCATGGCCCCAGGCTAGCGGGAGGCGGCGGTACTTC CASSSWPQASGRRRYF
- - TRBJ1-5 TRBV6-1 TGTGCCAGCAGTCGGGAGGGTCAGCCCCAGCATTTT CASSREGQPQHF
- - TRBJ2-1 TRBV29-1 TGCAGCGTTTCGACAGGAGAGCAGTTCTTC CSVSTGEQFF
- - TRBJ1-6 TRBV4-3 TGCGCCAGCAGCCAAGATGTCAGAAATTCACCCCTCCACTTT CASSQDVRNSPLHF
many TRBD2 TRBJ2-1 TRBV7-6 TGTGCCAGCAGCTTCGCCTCAGCGGGAACCTACAATGAGCAGTTCTTC CASSFASAGTYNEQFF
many - TRBJ1-3 TRBV3-1 TGTGCCAGCAGCCCCGATGCTTTTTGGGATCCTGGAAACACCATATATTTT CASSPDAFWDPGNTIYF
many - TRBJ1-5 TRBV19 TGTGCCAGTAAGGCCTCTCTTCTTCAGCCCCAGCATTTT CASKASLLQPQHF
many - TRBJ2-7 TRBV7-2 TGTGCCAGCAGCACCCCGGGTTCGGGGGTCTCCTACGAGCAGTACTTC CASSTPGSGVSYEQYF
few - TRBJ2-6 TRBV7-9 TGTGCCAGCAGCTTGGGTTGGGGACTTGGGGCCAACGTCCTGACTTTC CASSLGWGLGANVLTF
- - TRBJ2-3 TRBV9 TGTGCCAGCAGCTCACCGGGAACAGGCACCATGCGCACAGATACGCAGTATTTT CASSSPGTGTMRTDTQYF
- TRBD1 TRBJ1-3 TRBV7-8 TGTGCCAGCAGCTTCTTGGGGACAGAGGGTCCTGGAAACACCATATATTTT CASSFLGTEGPGNTIYF
many TRBD2 TRBJ2-2 TRBV12-3/TRBV12-4 TGTGCCAGCAGCCCCGGACTAGCGGCGAACACCGGGGAGCTGTTTTTT CASSPGLAANTGELFF
many - TRBJ2-3 TRBV3-1 TGTGCCAGCGCCTTTAGCGGAGACACAGATACGCAGTATTTT CASAFSGDTDTQYF
many - TRBJ1-1 TRBV27 TGTGCCAGCAGTCTCGGGAACCGGGCTTTCTTT CASSLGNRAFF
many - TRBJ2-1 TRBV25-1 TGTGCCAGCAGTGAATTTGGGGGCTGGCGGAACAATGAGCAGTTCTTC CASSEFGGWRNNEQFF
few - TRBJ1-2 TRBV29-1 TGCAGCGCACCCCGGGGATCTAACTATGGCTACACCTTC CSAPRGSNYGYTF
few - TRBJ2-2 TRBV3-1 TGTGCCAGCAGCCCTCCAGACGAGTACACCGGGGAGCTGTTTTTT CASSPPDEYTGELFF
many TRBD2 TRBJ2-5 TRBV20-1 TGCAGTGCCTTTGGACTAGCGGGTAAAGAGACCCAGTACTTC CSAFGLAGKETQYF
many TRBD1 TRBJ2-5 TRBV20-1 TGCAGTGCTAGTAGTCTAGGGACAGGGGTCGAGTACTTC CSASSLGTGVEYF